This is a list of T cell receptor beta chains from one sample in a study of T cell clonotyping in hematopoietic cell transplantation. Libraries were prepared by immunoSEQ multiplex PCR; TCRdb keeps only in-frame clonotypes and omits some of them. This sample yields 69,000 or so clones, of which approximately 94% are seen a single time; roughly 1.5% belongs to the top ten. The sequencing sample was made of peripheral blood mononuclear cells. These receptors were taken from a man between 50 and 59 years old in good health. Some clones in this sample may be carry-over from other donors' samples. The CDR3 runs from the conserved cysteine through the conserved F or W. D genes are given only for firm matches. Size is stated for part of the rows, as once, few or many counts, or as a class when the clone is expanded.

j_call,v_call,d_call,clone_size,cdr3_aa,cdr3_nt
TRBJ2-3,TRBV2,TRBD1,NA,CASRSRTGNTDTQYF,TGTGCCAGCCGATCAAGGACAGGGAACACAGATACGCAGTATTTT
TRBJ1-2,TRBV14,NA,NA,CASSQEETYGYTF,TGTGCCAGCAGCCAAGAAGAAACCTATGGCTACACCTTC
TRBJ1-4,TRBV2,NA,NA,CASSVVRNEKLFF,TGTGCCAGCAGTGTTGTTCGGAATGAAAAACTGTTTTTT
TRBJ2-3,TRBV7-3,TRBD2,NA,CASSLSSGWVGTDTQYF,TGTGCCAGCAGCTTATCTAGCGGGTGGGTTGGCACAGATACGCAGTATTTT
TRBJ2-3,TRBV29-1,TRBD2,NA,CSTLRNSGGVTDTQYF,TGCAGCACTCTGCGGAATAGCGGGGGGGTCACAGATACGCAGTATTTT
TRBJ2-2,TRBV7-3,NA,NA,CASSSGSGHPNTGELFF,TGTGCCAGCAGCTCCGGATCGGGACACCCGAACACCGGGGAGCTGTTTTTT
TRBJ2-1,TRBV27,NA,NA,CASSLSSANEQFF,TGTGCCAGCAGTTTATCATCGGCAAATGAGCAGTTCTTC
TRBJ1-2,TRBV7-2,NA,NA,CASSLTGTGIGYTF,TGTGCCAGCAGCTTGACCGGGACGGGCATCGGCTACACCTTC
TRBJ2-1,TRBV7-2,TRBD1,few,CASSPITGAYNEQFF,TGTGCCAGCAGCCCGATCACAGGGGCTTACAATGAGCAGTTCTTC
TRBJ2-7,TRBV19,NA,NA,CASSTASESSYEQYF,TGTGCCAGTAGTACGGCGTCAGAGAGCTCCTACGAGCAGTACTTC
TRBJ2-7,TRBV2,NA,NA,CASRGNYEQYF,TGTGCCAGCAGGGGCAATTACGAGCAGTACTTC
TRBJ2-1,TRBV29-1,NA,NA,CSVAPATRASEQFF,TGCAGCGTTGCCCCGGCCACCCGGGCCTCTGAGCAGTTCTTC
TRBJ1-5,TRBV19,NA,NA,CASSIRSLVSNQPQHF,TGTGCCAGTAGTATACGGAGCCTCGTGAGCAATCAGCCCCAGCATTTT